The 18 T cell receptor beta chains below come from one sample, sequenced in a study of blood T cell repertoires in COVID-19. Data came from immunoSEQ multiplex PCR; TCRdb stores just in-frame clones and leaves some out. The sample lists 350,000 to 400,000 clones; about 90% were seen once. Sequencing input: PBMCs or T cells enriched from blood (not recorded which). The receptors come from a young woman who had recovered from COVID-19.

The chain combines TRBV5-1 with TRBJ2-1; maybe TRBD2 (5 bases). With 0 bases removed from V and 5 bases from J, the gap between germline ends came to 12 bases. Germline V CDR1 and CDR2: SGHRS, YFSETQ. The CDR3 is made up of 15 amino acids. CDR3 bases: TGCGCCAGCAGCTTGGCTAGAGTAGCGAACAATGAGCAGTTCTTC. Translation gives CASSLARVANNEQFF.

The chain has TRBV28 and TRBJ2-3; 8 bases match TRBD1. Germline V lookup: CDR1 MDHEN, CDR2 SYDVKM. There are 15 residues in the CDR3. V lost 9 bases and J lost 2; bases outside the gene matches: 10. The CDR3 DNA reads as TGTGCCAGTAGACCGACAGGGGAGTTCACAGATACGCAGTATTTT. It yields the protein CASRPTGEFTDTQYF.

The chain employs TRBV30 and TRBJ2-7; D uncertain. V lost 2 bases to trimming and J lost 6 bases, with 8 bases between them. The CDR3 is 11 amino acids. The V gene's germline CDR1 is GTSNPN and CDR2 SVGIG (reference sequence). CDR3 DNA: TGTGCCTGGAGTCTCCTGTTCGAGCAGTACTTC. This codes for CAWSLLFEQYF.

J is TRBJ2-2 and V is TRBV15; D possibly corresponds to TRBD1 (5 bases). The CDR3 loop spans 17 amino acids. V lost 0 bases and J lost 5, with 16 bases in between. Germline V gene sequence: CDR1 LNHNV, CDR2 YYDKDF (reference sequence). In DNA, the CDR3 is TGTGCCACCAGCAGAGAAATGGCGGTGGGGCGAACCGGGGAGCTGTTTTTT. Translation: CATSREMAVGRTGELFF.

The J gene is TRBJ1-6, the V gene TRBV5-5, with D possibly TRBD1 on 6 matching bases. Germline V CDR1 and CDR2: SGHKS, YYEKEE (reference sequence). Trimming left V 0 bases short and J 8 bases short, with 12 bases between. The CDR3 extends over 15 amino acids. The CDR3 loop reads CASSLVSRGDSPLHF. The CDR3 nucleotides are TGTGCCAGCAGCTTGGTTAGCAGGGGAGATTCACCCCTCCACTTT. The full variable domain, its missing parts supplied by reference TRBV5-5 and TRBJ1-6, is DAGVTQSPTHLIKTRGQQVTLRCSPISGHKSVSWYQQVLGQGPQFIFQYYEKEERGRGNFPDRFSARQFPNYSSELNVNALLLGDSALYLCASSLVSRGDSPLHFGNGTRLTVT.

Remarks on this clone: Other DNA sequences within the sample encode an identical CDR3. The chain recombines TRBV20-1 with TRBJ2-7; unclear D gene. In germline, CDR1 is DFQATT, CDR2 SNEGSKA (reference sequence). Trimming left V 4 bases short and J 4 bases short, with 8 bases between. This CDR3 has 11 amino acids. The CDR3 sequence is CSATDRYEQYF. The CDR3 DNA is TGCAGTGCTACCGATCGGTACGAGCAGTACTTC.

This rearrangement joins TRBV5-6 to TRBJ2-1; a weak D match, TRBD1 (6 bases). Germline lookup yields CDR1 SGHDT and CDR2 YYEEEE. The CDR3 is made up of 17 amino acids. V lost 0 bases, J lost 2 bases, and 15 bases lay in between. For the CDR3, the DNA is TGTGCCAGCAGCTTGGTGGGTCTGGGGGCAACCTACAATGAGCAGTTCTTC. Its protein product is CASSLVGLGATYNEQFF.

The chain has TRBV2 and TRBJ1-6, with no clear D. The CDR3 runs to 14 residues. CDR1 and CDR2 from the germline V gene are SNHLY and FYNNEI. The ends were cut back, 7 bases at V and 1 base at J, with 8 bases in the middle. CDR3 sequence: CASMAESYNSPLHF. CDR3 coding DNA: TGTGCCAGCATGGCGGAATCCTATAATTCACCCCTCCACTTT.

The CDR3 reads CASTLAGGPDTQYF. For the CDR3, the DNA is TGCGCCAGCACTCTAGCGGGAGGCCCAGATACGCAGTATTTT. The rearrangement uses TRBV5-1 and TRBJ2-3, with 11 bases matching TRBD2. After removal of 6 bases from V and 4 bases from J, the junction contained 4 bases not matched to a gene. Germline CDR1 and CDR2: SGHRS and YFSETQ. This CDR3 has 14 residues.

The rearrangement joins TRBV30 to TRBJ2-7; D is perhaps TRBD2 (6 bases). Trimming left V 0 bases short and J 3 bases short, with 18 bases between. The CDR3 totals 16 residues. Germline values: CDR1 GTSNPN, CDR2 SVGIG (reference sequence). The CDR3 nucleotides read TGTGCCTGGAGTGTAGGAGCGGGTACAAACTTCTACGAGCAGTACTTC. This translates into CAWSVGAGTNFYEQYF.

DNA for the CDR3: TGCGCCAGCAGCGTCGAAGGGACTAGGCAAGAGACCCAGTACTTC. Translated, it gives CASSVEGTRQETQYF. The V and J genes are TRBV5-1 and TRBJ2-5; 8 bases are a match to TRBD2. Germline V lookup: CDR1 SGHRS, CDR2 YFSETQ. Trimming cost V 4 bases and J 2 bases; bases outside gene matches: 7. There are 15 residues in the CDR3.

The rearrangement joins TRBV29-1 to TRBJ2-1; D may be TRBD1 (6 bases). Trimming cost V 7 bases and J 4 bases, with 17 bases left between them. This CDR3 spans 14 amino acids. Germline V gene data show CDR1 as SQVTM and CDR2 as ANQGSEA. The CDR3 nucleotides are TGCAGCGCCCGAGGGGGATGGAATTACAATGAGCAGTTCTTC. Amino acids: CSARGGWNYNEQFF.

The CDR3: CASSLTGASGSRITRTDTQYF. In nucleotides, the CDR3 is TGTGCCAGCAGCTTAACGGGGGCTAGCGGGAGCCGAATAACGCGCACAGATACGCAGTATTTT. The chain recombines TRBV7-3 with TRBJ2-3; 10 nucleotides match TRBD2. V shed 0 bases and J 1 base; nucleotides not matched to a gene: 16. From germline, CDR1 is SGHTA and CDR2 FQGTGA. This CDR3 spans 21 amino acids.

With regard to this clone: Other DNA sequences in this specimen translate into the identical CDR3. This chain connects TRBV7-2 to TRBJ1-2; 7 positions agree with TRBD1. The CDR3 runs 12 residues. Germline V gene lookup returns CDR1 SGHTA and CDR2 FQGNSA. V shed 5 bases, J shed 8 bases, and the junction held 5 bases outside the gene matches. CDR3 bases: TGTGCCAGCAGCCTGACAGGGTACGGCTACACCTTC. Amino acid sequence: CASSLTGYGYTF.

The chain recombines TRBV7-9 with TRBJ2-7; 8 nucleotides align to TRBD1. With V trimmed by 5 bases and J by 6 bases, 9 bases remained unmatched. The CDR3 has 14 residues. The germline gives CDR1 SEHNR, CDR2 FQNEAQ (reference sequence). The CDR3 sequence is CASSPSGQAIEQYF. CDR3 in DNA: TGTGCCAGCAGCCCCTCGGGACAGGCCATCGAGCAGTACTTC.

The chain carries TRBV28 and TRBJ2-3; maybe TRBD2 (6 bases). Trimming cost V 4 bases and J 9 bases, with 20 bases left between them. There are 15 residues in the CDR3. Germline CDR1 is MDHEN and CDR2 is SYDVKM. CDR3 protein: CASSSPAVGGYTQYF. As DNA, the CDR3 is TGTGCCAGCAGTTCACCCGCCGTGGGGGGATACACGCAGTATTTT.

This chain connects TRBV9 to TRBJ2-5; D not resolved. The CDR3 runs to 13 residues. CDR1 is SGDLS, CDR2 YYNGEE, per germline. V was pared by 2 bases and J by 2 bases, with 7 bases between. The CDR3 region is CASSVYGQETQYF. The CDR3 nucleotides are TGTGCCAGCAGCGTCTACGGTCAAGAGACCCAGTACTTC. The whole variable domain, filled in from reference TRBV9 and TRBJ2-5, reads DSGVTQTPKHLITATGQRVTLRCSPRSGDLSVYWYQQSLDQGLQFLIQYYNGEERAKGNILERFSAQQFPDLHSELNLSSLELGDSALYFCASSVYGQETQYFGPGTRLLVL.

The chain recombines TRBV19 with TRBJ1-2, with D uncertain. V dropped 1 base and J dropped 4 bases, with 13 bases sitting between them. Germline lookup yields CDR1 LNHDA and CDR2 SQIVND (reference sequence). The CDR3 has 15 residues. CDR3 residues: CASSIGGSGGYGYTF. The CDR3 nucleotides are TGTGCCAGTAGTATAGGAGGGTCCGGCGGCTATGGCTACACCTTC. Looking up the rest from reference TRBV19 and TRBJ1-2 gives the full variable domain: DGGITQSPKYLFRKEGQNVTLSCEQNLNHDAMYWYRQDPGQGLRLIYYSQIVNDFQKGDIAEGYSVSREKKESFPLTVTSAQKNPTAFYLCASSIGGSGGYGYTFGSGTRLTVV.